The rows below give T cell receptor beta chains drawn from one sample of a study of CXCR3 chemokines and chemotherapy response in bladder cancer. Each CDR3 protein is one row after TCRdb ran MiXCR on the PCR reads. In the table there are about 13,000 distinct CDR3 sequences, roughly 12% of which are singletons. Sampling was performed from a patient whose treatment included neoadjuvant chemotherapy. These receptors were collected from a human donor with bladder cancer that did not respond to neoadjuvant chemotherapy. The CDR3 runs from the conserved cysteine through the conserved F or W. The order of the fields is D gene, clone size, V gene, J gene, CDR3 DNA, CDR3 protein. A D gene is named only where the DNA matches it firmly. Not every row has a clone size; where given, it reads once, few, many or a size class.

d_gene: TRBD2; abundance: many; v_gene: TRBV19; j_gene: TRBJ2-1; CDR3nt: TGTGCCAGTAGTTCACTAGCGGGGTACAATGAGCAGTTCTTC; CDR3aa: CASSSLAGYNEQFF
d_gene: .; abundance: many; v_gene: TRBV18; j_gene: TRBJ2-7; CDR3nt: TGTGCCAGCTCACTCAGGGAATCCTACGAGCAGTACTTC; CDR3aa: CASSLRESYEQYF
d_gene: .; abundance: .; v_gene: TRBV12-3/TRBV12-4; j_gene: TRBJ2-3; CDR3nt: TGTGCCAGCAGCCGTGGACTGGATATAATTACAGATACGCAGTATTTT; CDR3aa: CASSRGLDIITDTQYF
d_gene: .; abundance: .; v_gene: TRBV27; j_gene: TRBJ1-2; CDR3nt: TGTGCCAGCAGCCCTGGGGGGGGCGCGGGATATGGCTACACCTTC; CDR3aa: CASSPGGGAGYGYTF
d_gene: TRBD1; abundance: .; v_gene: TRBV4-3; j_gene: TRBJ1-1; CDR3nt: TGCGCCAGCAGCCGAGGACAGGGGGCCTCTGAAGCTTTCTTT; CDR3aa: CASSRGQGASEAFF
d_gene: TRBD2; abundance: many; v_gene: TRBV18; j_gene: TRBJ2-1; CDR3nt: TGTGCCAGCTCACCACGGGAGGGTTCCCATGAGCAGTTCTTC; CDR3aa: CASSPREGSHEQFF
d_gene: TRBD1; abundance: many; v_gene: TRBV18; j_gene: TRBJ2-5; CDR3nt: TGTGCCAGCTCACCTGGGGACAGTCAGACCCAGTACTTC; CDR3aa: CASSPGDSQTQYF
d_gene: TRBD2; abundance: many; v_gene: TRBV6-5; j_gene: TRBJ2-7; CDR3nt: TGTGCCAGCGAGGGAGGGGCTAGCGGGGACTACGAGCAGTACTTC; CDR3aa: CASEGGASGDYEQYF
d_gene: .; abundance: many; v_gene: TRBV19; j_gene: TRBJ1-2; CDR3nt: TGTGCCAGTAGTATTACGGGGCTCGGATATGGCTACACCTTC; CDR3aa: CASSITGLGYGYTF
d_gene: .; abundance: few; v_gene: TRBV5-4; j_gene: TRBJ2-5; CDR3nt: TGTGCCAGCAGCTTGGCCCGGCAGCAAGAGACCCAGTACTTC; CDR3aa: CASSLARQQETQYF
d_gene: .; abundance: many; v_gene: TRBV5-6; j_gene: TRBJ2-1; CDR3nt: TGTGCCAGCAGCTTCCAGGGGAGGTTAAGGTTCTTC; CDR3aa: CASSFQGRLRFF
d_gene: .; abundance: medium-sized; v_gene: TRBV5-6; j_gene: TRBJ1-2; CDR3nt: TGTGCCAGCAGCTTCGGTGAGGGTGGCTACACCTTC; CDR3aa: CASSFGEGGYTF
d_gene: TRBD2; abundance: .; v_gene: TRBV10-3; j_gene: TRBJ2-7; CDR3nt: TGTGCCATCAGTCCGACTAGCGGGAGTCTCGACGAGCAGTACTTC; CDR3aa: CAISPTSGSLDEQYF
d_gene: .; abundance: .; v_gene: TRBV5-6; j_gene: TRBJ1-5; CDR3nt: TGTGCCAGCAGCTTGGCAGGGTACGGCAATCAGCCCCAGCATTTT; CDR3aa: CASSLAGYGNQPQHF
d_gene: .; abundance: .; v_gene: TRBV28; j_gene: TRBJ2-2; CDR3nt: TGTGCCAGCAGTTCCAGAGGAACCGGGGAGCTGTTTTTT; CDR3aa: CASSSRGTGELFF
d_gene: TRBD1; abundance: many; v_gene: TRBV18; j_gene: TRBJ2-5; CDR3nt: TGTGCCAGCTCAACGGGACAGGGCGGGGAGACCCAGTACTTC; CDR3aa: CASSTGQGGETQYF
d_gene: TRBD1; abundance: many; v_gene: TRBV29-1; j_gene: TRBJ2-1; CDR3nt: TGCAGCGTTGCGGGACAGAATGAGCAGTTCTTC; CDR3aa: CSVAGQNEQFF
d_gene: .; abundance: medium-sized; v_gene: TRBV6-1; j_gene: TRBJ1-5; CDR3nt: TGTGCCAGCAGTGAAGCGCCAGGGCTCAATCAGCCCCAGCATTTT; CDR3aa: CASSEAPGLNQPQHF
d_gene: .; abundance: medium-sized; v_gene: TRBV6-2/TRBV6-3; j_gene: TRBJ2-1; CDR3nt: TGTGCCAGCAGTTACTCGGGTTTTTTGGTTTACAATGAGCAGTTCTTC; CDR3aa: CASSYSGFLVYNEQFF
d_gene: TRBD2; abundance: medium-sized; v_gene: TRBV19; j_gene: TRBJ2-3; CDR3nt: TGTGCCAGTAGTATAGTTTCTAGCGGGTACACAGATACGCAGTATTTT; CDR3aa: CASSIVSSGYTDTQYF
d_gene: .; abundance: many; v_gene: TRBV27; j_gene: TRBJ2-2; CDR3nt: TGTGCCAGTAGGATCTTTTCGGGAGTTGGAAGAACCGGGGAGCTGTTTTTT; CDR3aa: CASRIFSGVGRTGELFF
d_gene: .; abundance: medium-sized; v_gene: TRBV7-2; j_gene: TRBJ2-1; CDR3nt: TGTGCCAGCAGCAGAGACACGAGGGGGCAGTTCTTC; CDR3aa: CASSRDTRGQFF
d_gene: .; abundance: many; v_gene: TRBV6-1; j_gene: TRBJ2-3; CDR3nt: TGTGCCAGCAGTGAAGCTCCGGGGATCTTCACAGATACGCAGTATTTT; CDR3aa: CASSEAPGIFTDTQYF
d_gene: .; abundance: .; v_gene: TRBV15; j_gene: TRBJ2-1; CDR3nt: TGTGCCACCAGCAGAGGGGACCTCCAAAATGAGCAGTTCTTC; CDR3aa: CATSRGDLQNEQFF
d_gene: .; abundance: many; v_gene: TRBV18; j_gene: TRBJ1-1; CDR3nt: TGTGCCAGCTCACCACCGGGTGGGACTGAAGCTTTCTTT; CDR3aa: CASSPPGGTEAFF
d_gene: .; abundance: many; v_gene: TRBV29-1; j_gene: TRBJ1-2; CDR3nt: TGCAGCGTTGACATGGTGGGCTACACCTTC; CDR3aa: CSVDMVGYTF
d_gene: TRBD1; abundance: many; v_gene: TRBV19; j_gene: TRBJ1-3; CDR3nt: TGTGCCAGTAGATCCGGGACAGGGGGCCGAAACACCATATATTTT; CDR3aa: CASRSGTGGRNTIYF
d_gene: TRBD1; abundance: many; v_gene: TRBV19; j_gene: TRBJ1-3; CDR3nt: TGTGCCAGTAGTATGGGCCGGACAGGGGCTCTGGCTGGAAACACCATATATTTT; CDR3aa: CASSMGRTGALAGNTIYF
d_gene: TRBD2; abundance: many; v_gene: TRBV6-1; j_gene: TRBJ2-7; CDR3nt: TGTGCCAGCACCCCCGCCGGGACTAGCGGTCCTGCCTACGAGCAGTACTTC; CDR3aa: CASTPAGTSGPAYEQYF
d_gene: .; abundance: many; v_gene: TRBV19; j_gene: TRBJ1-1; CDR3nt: TGTGCCAGTAGTATCTCGGCTCCGAGGACTGAAGCTTTCTTT; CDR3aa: CASSISAPRTEAFF
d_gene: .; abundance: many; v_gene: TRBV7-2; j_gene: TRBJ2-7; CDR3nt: TGTGCCAGCAGCTTAATAGTGGGGGGTACCGTGGGGCAGTACTTC; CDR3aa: CASSLIVGGTVGQYF
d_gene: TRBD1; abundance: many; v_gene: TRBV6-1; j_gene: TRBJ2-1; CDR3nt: TGTGCCAGCAGTGTTGACAGGGCCAATGAGCAGTTCTTC; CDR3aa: CASSVDRANEQFF
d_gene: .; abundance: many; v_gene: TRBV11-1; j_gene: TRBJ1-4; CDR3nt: TGTGCCAGCAGCTTATCGCGGGAGGAAAAACTGTTTTTT; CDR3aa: CASSLSREEKLFF
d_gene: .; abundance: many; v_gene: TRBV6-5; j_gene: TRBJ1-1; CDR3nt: TGTGCCAGCAGTGTGGGGGCTTACACTGAAGCTTTCTTT; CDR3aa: CASSVGAYTEAFF
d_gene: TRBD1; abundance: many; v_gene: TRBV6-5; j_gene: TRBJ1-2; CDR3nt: TGTGCCAGCAGTTTCCTCGGGACAGGTTACCTTAACTATGGCTACACCTTC; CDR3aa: CASSFLGTGYLNYGYTF
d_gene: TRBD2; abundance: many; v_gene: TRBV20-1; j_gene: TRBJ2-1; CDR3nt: TGCAGTGCGGCCCAGCGGGGGGACCTCAATGAGCAGTTCTTC; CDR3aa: CSAAQRGDLNEQFF
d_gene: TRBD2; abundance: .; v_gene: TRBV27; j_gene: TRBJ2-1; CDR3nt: TGTGCCAGCAGCCCACGGTTCCTTCCGGGACTAGCGCACTACAATGAGCAGTTCTTC; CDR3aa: CASSPRFLPGLAHYNEQFF
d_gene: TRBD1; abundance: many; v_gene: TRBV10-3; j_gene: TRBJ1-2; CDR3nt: TGTGCCATCAGGATACAGGGGGCAGATGGCTACACCTTC; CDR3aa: CAIRIQGADGYTF
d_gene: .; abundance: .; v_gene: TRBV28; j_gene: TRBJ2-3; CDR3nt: TGTGCCACCCAACCGGGCCTCGGATCTGCAGATACGCAGTATTTT; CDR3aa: CATQPGLGSADTQYF
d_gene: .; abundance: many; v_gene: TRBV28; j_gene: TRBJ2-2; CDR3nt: TGTGCCAGCAGTGCCCGTATCGGGGAGCTGTTTTTT; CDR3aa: CASSARIGELFF
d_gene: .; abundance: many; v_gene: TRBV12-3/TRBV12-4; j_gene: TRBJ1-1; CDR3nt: TGTGCCAGCAGTTTGGCCGCTAGTGAAGCTTTCTTT; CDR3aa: CASSLAASEAFF